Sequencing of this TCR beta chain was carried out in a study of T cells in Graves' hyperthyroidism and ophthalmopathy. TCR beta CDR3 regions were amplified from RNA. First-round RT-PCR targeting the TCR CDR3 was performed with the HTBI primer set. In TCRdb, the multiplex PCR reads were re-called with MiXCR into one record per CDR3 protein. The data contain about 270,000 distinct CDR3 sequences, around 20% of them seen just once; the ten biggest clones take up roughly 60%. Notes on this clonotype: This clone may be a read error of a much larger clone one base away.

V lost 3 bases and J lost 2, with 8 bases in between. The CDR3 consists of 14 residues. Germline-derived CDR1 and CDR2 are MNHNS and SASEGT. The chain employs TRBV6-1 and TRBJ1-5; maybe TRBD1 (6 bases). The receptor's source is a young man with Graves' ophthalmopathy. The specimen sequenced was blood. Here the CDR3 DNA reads TGTGCCAGCAGTGACAGGGGAGGCAATCAGCCCCAGCATTTT. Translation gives CASSDRGGNQPQHF.